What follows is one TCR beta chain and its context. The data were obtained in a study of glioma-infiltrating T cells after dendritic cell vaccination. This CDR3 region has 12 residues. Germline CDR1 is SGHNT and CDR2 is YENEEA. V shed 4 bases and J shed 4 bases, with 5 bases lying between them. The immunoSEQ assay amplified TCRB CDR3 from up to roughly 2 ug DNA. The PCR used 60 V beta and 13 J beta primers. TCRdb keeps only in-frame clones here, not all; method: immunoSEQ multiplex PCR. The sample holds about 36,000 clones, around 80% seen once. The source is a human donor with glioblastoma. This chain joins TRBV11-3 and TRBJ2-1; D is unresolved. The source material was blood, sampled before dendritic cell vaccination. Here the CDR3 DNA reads TGTGCCAGCAGCTCGGAGTACAATGAGCAGTTCTTC. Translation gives CASSSEYNEQFF.